The 13 T cell receptor beta chains below all came from one sample that was sequenced in a study of siplizumab effects on memory and regulatory T cells. Sequencing was performed with immunoSEQ multiplex PCR; in TCRdb, only in-frame clones are kept and a portion is missing. The sample holds some 100,000 clones, roughly 93% seen once. The sequenced sample consisted of non-Treg CD4+ T cells sorted from blood. These receptors all come from a human donor in good health.

This clone came up once. The chain links TRBV28 to TRBJ1-2; D perhaps matches TRBD1 (5 bases). Trimming took 6 bases from V and 4 from J, leaving 18 bases between them. The CDR3 sequence is 15 residues long. Germline CDR1 and CDR2: MDHEN and SYDVKM. The CDR3 DNA reads as TGTGCCAGCAGCCCAAGACAGCGCCCTTCCTATGGCTACACCTTC. The encoded protein is CASSPRQRPSYGYTF.

V and J are TRBV6-6 and TRBJ2-1; TRBD1 matches 12 bases. The germline CDR1 and CDR2 sequences are MNHNY and SVGAGI (reference sequence). Losses at the gene ends were 6 bases for V and 4 bases for J; bases not matched to a gene: 7. CDR3 length: 16 amino acids. This CDR3 reads CASSSGDRGRYNEQFF. The CDR3 nucleotides are TGTGCCAGCAGCTCGGGGGACAGGGGGCGGTACAATGAGCAGTTCTTC.

The chain uses TRBV4-3 and TRBJ1-6; unclear D gene. The CDR3 consists of 16 residues. V was shortened by 1 base and J by 0 bases, with 7 bases between the two germline ends. The germline CDR1 and CDR2 sequences are LGHNA and YSLEER. The CDR3 sequence is CASSQAFGSYNSPLHF. CDR3 nucleotide sequence: TGCGCCAGCAGCCAAGCCTTTGGCTCCTATAATTCACCCCTCCACTTT.

This clone was recorded a few times. The CDR3 bases are TGCAGCGTTGGCCCGGGACAGGGAAGCTACGAGCAGTACTTC. Translating gives CSVGPGQGSYEQYF. The chain couples TRBV29-1 to TRBJ2-7; 9 nucleotides align to TRBD1. Germline CDR1 and CDR2: SQVTM and ANQGSEA. The CDR3 length is 14 residues. The J segment lost 3 bases and the V segment lost 4 bases, leaving 7 bases of the junction unmatched.

This chain connects TRBV2 to TRBJ2-5; no firm D call. This CDR3 region has 11 residues. V lost 5 bases and J lost 5, with 6 bases in between. Germline-derived CDR1 and CDR2 are SNHLY and FYNNEI. CDR3: CASSNSETQYF. CDR3 sequence (DNA): TGTGCCAGCAGTAATTCGGAGACCCAGTACTTC.

The CDR3 sequence: CASSLDSGGRGEAFF. The CDR3 DNA reads as TGCGCCAGCAGCTTAGATTCAGGGGGCAGAGGGGAAGCTTTCTTT. This chain joins TRBV5-1 and TRBJ1-1, with TRBD1 identical over 8 bases. The CDR3 totals 15 residues. Germline V gene lookup returns CDR1 SGHRS and CDR2 YFSETQ. The V gene end was trimmed by 2 bases and the J gene end by 8 bases; junction bases not matched to a gene: 11. Supplemented by reference TRBV5-1 and TRBJ1-1, the full variable domain reads KAGVTQTPRYLIKTRGQQVTLSCSPISGHRSVSWYQQTPGQGLQFLFEYFSETQRNKGNFPGRFSGRQFSNSRSEMNVSTLELGDSALYLCASSLDSGGRGEAFFGQGTRLTVV.

The chain links TRBV28 to TRBJ2-7; tentative D call: TRBD1 (5 bases). This CDR3 is 13 amino acids long. The germline CDR1 and CDR2 sequences are MDHEN and SYDVKM. The V gene lost 5 bases and the J gene lost 2 bases, with 10 bases spanning the gap. The DNA of the CDR3 is TGTGCCAGCAGTGACAGCGCGCCCTACGAGCAGTACTTC. Residues: CASSDSAPYEQYF. Using reference TRBV28 and TRBJ2-7 for the parts outside the CDR3, the full variable domain is DVKVTQSSRYLVKRTGEKVFLECVQDMDHENMFWYRQDPGLGLRLIYFSYDVKMKEKGDIPEGYSVSREKKERFSLILESASTNQTSMYLCASSDSAPYEQYFGPGTRLTVT.

This chain connects TRBV28 to TRBJ1-1; a weak D match, TRBD1 (6 bases). The CDR3 is 16 residues long. Germline loops: CDR1 MDHEN, CDR2 SYDVKM. V was cut by 3 bases and J by 0 bases, with 14 bases left in between. CDR3 sequence: CASSFGGALMNTEAFF. The CDR3 bases are TGTGCCAGCAGTTTCGGGGGGGCCCTAATGAACACTGAAGCTTTCTTT.

This chain links TRBV6-1 with TRBJ1-5; 9 nucleotides line up with TRBD1. Germline CDR1 and CDR2: MNHNS and SASEGT. V shed 7 bases, J shed 7 bases, and the junction held 5 bases outside the gene matches. The CDR3 sequence is 13 residues long. The CDR3 DNA reads as TGTGCCAGCATGGGACAGGGTTACCAGCCCCAGCATTTT. Residues: CASMGQGYQPQHF.

The chain recombines TRBV7-2 with TRBJ1-1, with D hard to call. The CDR3 consists of 14 residues. CDR1 and CDR2 from the germline V gene are SGHTA and FQGNSA. The V and J ends lost 2 bases and 1 base respectively, with 8 bases between them. This chain's CDR3 is CASSLLRGNTEAFF. The CDR3 DNA reads as TGTGCCAGCAGCTTATTAAGAGGGAACACTGAAGCTTTCTTT.

V is TRBV6-1 and J is TRBJ1-5, with unresolved D. The CDR3 is 12 residues long. V lost 3 bases and J lost 11, with 11 bases in between. Per germline, CDR1 MNHNS and CDR2 SASEGT. The CDR3 DNA reads TGTGCCAGCAGTGATTCCCGTAAGTCCCAGCATTTT. It yields the protein CASSDSRKSQHF.

This clone has a handful of counts. The chain is built from TRBV29-1 and TRBJ2-2, with 7 bases identical to TRBD1. CDR1 is SQVTM, CDR2 ANQGSEA, per germline. The CDR3 length is 14 residues. V lost 7 bases, J lost 2 bases, and 7 bases stayed unmatched. The CDR3 coding sequence is TGCAGCGCCTCGGGACAGCCTAACACCGGGGAGCTGTTTTTT. It codes for CSASGQPNTGELFF.

This clone is a singleton in its sample. This chain joins TRBV6-6 and TRBJ1-1, with TRBD1 identical over 12 bases. The CDR3 loop spans 15 amino acids. V was pared by 4 bases and J by 6 bases, with 6 bases of the junction left unmatched. CDR1 and CDR2 (germline): MNHNY, SVGAGI (reference sequence). The CDR3 sequence is CASSFPGQGAPEAFF. In nucleotides, the CDR3 is TGTGCCAGCAGTTTTCCGGGACAGGGGGCGCCTGAAGCTTTCTTT.